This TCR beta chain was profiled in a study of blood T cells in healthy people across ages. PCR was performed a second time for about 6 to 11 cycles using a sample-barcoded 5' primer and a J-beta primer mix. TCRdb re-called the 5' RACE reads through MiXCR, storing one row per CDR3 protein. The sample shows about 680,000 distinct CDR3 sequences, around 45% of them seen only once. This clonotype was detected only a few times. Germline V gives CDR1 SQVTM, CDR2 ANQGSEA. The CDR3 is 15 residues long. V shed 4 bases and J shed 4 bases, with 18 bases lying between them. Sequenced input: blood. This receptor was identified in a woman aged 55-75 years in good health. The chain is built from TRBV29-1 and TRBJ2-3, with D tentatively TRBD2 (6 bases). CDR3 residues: CSVGPEAGGSDTQYF. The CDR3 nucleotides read TGCAGCGTTGGCCCCGAGGCAGGAGGGTCAGATACGCAGTATTTT.